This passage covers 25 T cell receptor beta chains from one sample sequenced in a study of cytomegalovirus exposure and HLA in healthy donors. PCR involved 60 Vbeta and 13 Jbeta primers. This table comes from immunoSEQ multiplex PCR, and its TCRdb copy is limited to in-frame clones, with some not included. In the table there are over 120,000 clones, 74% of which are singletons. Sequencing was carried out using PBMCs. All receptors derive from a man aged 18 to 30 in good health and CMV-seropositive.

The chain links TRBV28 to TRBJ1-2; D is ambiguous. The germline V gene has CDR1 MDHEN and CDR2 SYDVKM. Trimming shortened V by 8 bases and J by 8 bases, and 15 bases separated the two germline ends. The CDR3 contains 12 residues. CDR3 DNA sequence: TGTGCCAGCTCCCTTATAGCGGGGGGCTACACCTTC. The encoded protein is CASSLIAGGYTF.

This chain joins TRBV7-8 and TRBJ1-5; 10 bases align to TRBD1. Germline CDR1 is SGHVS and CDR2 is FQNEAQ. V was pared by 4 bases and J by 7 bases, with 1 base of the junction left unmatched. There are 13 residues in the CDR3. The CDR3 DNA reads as TGTGCCAGCAGCTGGGACAGGGGACAGCCCCAGCATTTT. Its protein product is CASSWDRGQPQHF.

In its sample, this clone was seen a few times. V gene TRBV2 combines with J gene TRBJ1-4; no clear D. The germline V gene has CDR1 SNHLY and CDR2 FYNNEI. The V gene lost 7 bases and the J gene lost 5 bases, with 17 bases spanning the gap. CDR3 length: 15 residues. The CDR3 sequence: CASTPRVQTNEKLFF. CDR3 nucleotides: TGTGCCAGCACCCCCCGGGTGCAGACGAATGAAAAACTGTTTTTT.

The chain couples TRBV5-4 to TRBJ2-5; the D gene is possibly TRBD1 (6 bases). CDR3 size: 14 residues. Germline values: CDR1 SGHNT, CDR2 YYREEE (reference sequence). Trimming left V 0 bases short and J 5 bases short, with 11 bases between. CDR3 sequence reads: CASSLAGVGETQYF. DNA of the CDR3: TGTGCCAGCAGCTTGGCAGGGGTGGGGGAGACCCAGTACTTC.

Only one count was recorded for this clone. As DNA, the CDR3 is TGTGCCAGCAGTTTAGGGGGGGCTAGCGGGGAATCAGATACGCAGTATTTT. Its protein product is CASSLGGASGESDTQYF. The chain joins TRBV28 to TRBJ2-3, with 9 positions matching TRBD2. The germline V gene encodes CDR1 MDHEN and CDR2 SYDVKM. V was clipped by 2 bases and J by 4 bases; unmatched bases: 10. The CDR3 covers 17 residues. Full variable domain (rest looked up from reference TRBV28 and TRBJ2-3): DVKVTQSSRYLVKRTGEKVFLECVQDMDHENMFWYRQDPGLGLRLIYFSYDVKMKEKGDIPEGYSVSREKKERFSLILESASTNQTSMYLCASSLGGASGESDTQYFGPGTRLTVL.

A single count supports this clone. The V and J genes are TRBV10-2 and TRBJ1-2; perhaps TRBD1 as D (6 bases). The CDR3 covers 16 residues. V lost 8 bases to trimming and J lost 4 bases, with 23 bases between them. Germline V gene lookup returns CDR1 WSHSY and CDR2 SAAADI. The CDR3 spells CASVGLQGPTGYGYTF. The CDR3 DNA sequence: TGCGCCAGCGTAGGGTTACAGGGCCCTACGGGCTATGGCTACACCTTC.

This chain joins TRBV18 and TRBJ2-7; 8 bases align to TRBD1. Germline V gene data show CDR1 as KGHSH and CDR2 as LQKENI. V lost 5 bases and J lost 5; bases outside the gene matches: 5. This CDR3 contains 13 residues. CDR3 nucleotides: TGTGCCAGCTCATCAGGACAGGGAGACGAGCAGTACTTC. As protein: CASSSGQGDEQYF.

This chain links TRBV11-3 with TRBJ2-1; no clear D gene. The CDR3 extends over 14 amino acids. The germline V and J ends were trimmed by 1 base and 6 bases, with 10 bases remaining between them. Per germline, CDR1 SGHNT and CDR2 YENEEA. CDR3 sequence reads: CASSLGSLFNEQFF. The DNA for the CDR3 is TGTGCCAGCAGCTTAGGTTCTTTATTCAATGAGCAGTTCTTC.

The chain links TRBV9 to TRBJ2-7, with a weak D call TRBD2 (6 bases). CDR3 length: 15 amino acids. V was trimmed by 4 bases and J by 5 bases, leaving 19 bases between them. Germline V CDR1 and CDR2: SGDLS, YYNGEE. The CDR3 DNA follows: TGTGCCAGCAGCCGAGCCGGGGGACCAGTCCACGAGCAGTACTTC. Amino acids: CASSRAGGPVHEQYF.

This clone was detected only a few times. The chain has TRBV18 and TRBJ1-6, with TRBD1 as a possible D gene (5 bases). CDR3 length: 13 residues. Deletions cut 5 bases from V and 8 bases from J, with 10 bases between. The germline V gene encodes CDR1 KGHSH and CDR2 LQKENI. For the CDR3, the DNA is TGTGCCAGCTCAACCAGGGAGGATTCACCCCTCCACTTT. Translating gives CASSTREDSPLHF.

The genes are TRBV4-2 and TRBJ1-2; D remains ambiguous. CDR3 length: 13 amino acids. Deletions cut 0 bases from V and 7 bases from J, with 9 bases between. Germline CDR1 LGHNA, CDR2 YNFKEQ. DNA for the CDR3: TGTGCCAGCAGCCAAGATTTTACGGGTGGCTACACCTTC. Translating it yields CASSQDFTGGYTF.

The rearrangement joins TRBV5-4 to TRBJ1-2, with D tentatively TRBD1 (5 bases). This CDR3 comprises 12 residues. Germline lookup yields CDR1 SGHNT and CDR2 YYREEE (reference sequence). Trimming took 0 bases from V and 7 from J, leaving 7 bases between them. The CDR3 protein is CASSLVTVGYTF. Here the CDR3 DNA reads TGTGCCAGCAGCTTGGTGACAGTTGGCTACACCTTC.

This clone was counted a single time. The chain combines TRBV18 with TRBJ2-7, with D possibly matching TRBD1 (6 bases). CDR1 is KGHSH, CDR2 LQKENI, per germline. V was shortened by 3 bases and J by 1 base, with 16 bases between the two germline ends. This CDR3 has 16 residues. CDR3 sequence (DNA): TGTGCCAGCTCACCCCCCCAGGGGTCTATATCCTACGAGCAGTACTTC. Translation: CASSPPQGSISYEQYF.

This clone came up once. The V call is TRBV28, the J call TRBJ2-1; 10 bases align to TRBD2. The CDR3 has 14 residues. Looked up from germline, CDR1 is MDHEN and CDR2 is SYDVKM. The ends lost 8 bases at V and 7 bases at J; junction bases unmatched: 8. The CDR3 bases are TGTGCCAGCGGCGGGACTAGCGAGTATAATGAGCAGTTCTTC. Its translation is CASGGTSEYNEQFF.

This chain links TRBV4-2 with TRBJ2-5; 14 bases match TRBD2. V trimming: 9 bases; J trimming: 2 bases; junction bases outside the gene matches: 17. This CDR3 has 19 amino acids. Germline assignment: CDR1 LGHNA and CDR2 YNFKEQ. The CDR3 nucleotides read TGTGCCAGTGCTCAGAGGATAAGGGGACTAGCGGGGGAACAAGAGACCCAGTACTTC. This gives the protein CASAQRIRGLAGEQETQYF.

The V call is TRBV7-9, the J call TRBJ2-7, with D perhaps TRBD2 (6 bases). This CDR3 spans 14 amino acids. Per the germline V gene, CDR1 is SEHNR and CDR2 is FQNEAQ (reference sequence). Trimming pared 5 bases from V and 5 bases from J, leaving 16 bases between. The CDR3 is CASSPQTGTDEQYF. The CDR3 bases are TGTGCCAGCAGCCCGCAAACCGGGACTGACGAGCAGTACTTC.

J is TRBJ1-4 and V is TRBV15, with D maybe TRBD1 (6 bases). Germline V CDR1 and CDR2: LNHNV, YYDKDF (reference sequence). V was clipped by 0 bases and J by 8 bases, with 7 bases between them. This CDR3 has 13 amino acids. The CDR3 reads CATSRDQGEKLFF. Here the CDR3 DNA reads TGTGCCACCAGCAGAGATCAGGGGGAAAAACTGTTTTTT.

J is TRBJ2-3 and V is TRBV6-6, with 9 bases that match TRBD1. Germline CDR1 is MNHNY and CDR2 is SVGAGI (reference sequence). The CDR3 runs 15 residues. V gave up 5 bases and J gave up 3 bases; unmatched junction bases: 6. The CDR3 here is CASSRYRGQTDTQYF. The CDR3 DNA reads TGTGCCAGCAGTCGATACAGGGGGCAAACAGATACGCAGTATTTT.

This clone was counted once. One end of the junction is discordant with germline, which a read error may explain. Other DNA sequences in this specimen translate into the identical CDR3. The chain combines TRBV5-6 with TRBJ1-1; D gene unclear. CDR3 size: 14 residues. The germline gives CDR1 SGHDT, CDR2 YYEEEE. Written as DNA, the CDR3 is TGCGCCAGCAGCTTCCAGGCCTTGAACACTGAAGCTTTCTTT. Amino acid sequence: CASSFQALNTEAFF.

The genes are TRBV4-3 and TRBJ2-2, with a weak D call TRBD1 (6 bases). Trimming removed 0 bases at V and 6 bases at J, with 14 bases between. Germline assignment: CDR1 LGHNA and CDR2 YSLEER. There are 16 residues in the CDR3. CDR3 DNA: TGCGCCAGCAGCCAAGATACGACAGGTCAGGCCGGGGAGCTGTTTTTT. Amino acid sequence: CASSQDTTGQAGELFF.

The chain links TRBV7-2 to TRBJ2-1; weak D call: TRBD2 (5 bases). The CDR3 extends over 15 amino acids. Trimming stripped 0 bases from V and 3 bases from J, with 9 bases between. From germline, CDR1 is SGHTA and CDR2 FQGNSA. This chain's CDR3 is CASSLASGGYNEQFF. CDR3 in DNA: TGTGCCAGCAGCTTAGCGAGCGGTGGCTACAATGAGCAGTTCTTC.

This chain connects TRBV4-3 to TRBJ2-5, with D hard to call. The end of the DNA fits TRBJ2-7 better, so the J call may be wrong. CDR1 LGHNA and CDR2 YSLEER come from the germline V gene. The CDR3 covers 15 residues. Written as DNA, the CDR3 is TGCGCCAGCAGCCAAGCCCCCTACTTGGAGTACGAGCAGTACTTC. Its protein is CASSQAPYLEYEQYF.

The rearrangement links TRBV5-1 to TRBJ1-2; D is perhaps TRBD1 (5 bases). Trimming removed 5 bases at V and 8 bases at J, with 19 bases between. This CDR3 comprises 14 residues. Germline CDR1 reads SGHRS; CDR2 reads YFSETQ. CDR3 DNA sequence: TGCGCCAGCAGTAACCAGGGCAGGGATGAGGGCTACACCTTC. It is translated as CASSNQGRDEGYTF.

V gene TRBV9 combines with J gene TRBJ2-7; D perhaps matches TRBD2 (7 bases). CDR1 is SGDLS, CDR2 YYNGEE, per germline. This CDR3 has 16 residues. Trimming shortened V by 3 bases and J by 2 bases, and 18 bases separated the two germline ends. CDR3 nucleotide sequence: TGTGCCAGCAGCGCCGGAGGGGGAGGGCTCGCCTACGAGCAGTACTTC. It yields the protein CASSAGGGGLAYEQYF.

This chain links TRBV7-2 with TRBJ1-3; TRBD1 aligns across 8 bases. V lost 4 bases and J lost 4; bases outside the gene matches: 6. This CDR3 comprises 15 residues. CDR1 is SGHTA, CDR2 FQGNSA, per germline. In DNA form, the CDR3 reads TGTGCCAGCAGCTCGGACAGGGTCTCAGGAAACACCATATATTTT. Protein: CASSSDRVSGNTIYF.